The 3 T cell receptor beta chains reported below all come from one sample, sequenced in a study of T-cell memory formation after mild COVID-19 (dated by TCRdb to the early 2020s). The library was obtained by 5' RACE. Instrument on record: Illumina NovaSeq 6000. TCRdb reran the public reads through fastp at Q25 and MiXCR, keeping productive beta chains. CDR3 protein sequences are deduplicated, and each keeps its most common genes and DNA. Across this sample there are 360,000 or so distinct CDR3 sequences, with 28% seen only once. Roughly 12% of the sample belongs to the ten largest clones. Material for sequencing was PBMCs or a T cell subset sorted from them (not recorded which). These receptors were taken from an adult woman who had mild COVID-19 (a few samples of this study predate the infection). The sample titles of this study are shuffled in the database, so cell type and time point are left out; the donor was told from shared clones.

This clonotype was seen only a few times. This chain joins TRBV12-3 or TRBV12-4 and TRBJ1-1; 7 nucleotides agree with TRBD1. The J segment lost 6 bases and the V segment lost 7 bases, leaving 11 bases of the junction unmatched. The CDR3 runs to 14 residues. CDR3 sequence: CASKREQGTAEAFF. The CDR3 bases are TGTGCCAGCAAAAGGGAACAGGGGACCGCTGAAGCTTTCTTT.

V is TRBV5-1 and J is TRBJ2-7; 8 bases match TRBD1. The CDR3 totals 14 residues. V was pared by 3 bases and J by 5 bases, with 7 bases of the junction left unmatched. CDR1 and CDR2 (germline): SGHRS, YFSETQ. Here the CDR3 DNA reads TGCGCCAGCAGCTCCGGACAGGGTTACGACGAGCAGTACTTC. Its protein product is CASSSGQGYDEQYF.

This clonotype occurred a few times. This chain links TRBV29-1 with TRBJ2-1; 8 bases are shared with TRBD2. V trimming: 7 bases; J trimming: 3 bases; junction bases outside the gene matches: 11. Germline V gives CDR1 SQVTM, CDR2 ANQGSEA. The length of the CDR3 is 15 residues. CDR3 sequence reads: CSEAPPGGLYNEQFF. The CDR3 nucleotides are TGCAGCGAGGCCCCGCCGGGGGGGCTCTACAATGAGCAGTTCTTC.